This T cell receptor (beta chain) is from a study of Ad26.COV2.S vaccination and SARS-CoV-2 variants. The overall study: Donor participated within the Ad26.COV2.S arm of the COV1001 trial.

Specified treatment: around 19 received Ad26.COV2.S at low or high dose, single or two shots; roughly five received placebo; per-sample allocation not given. On day 63 after the first injection, vaccine and placebo recipients gave samples. The study, taken as a whole, reports: Total T cell responses may have been underestimated by the TCR breadth and depth analyses. Those who received the vaccine showed greater spike-specific TCR breadth than those given placebo.

In the case of this clone: Its target is not known.

Profiling relied on immunoSEQ multiplex PCR, and the TCRdb table lists in-frame clones only, not all of them. Among 300,000 to 400,000 clones listed, 80% to 90% were seen once. V was shortened by 2 bases and J by 4 bases, with 12 bases between the two germline ends. The CDR3 is made up of 15 amino acids. From germline, CDR1 is MNHEY and CDR2 SVGAGI. Source: peripheral blood, taken in a trial of Ad26.COV2.S vaccine versus placebo. The sequence derives from a person aged 18 to 59 who received the Ad26.COV2.S COVID-19 vaccine or a placebo. V is TRBV6-5 and J is TRBJ1-3; D gene unclear. Here the CDR3 DNA reads TGTGCCAGCAGTTACCGATCGGCGGGCGGAAACACCATATATTTT. Protein product: CASSYRSAGGNTIYF.